The rows below give T cell receptor beta chains drawn from one sample of a study of post-analysis software for immune sequencing data. One entry per CDR3 protein results from TCRdb running MiXCR on the PCR reads. The sample has hundreds of thousands of distinct CDR3 sequences; roughly 30% are singletons. Sequenced input: blood. These TCRs come from a girl aged 10 to 17 with multiple sclerosis. CDR3s include the opening cysteine and the closing phenylalanine or tryptophan. D genes are given only for firm matches. Clone sizes are given selectively: once, few, many, or a class where the clone is expanded.

clone_size | j_call | d_call | v_call | cdr3_nt | cdr3_aa
NA | TRBJ2-5 | TRBD1 | TRBV11-2 | TGTGCCAGCAGCTTAGACCGCGCAGGGGGCACCCAAGAGACCCAGTACTTC | CASSLDRAGGTQETQYF
NA | TRBJ2-5 | NA | TRBV6-2/TRBV6-3 | TGTGCCAGCAGCGGGGCAGGCCTAGGAGAAGAGACCCAGTACTTC | CASSGAGLGEETQYF
NA | TRBJ2-1 | NA | TRBV20-1 | TGCAGTGTACGACAGCTACTCTCCTACAATGAGCAGTTCTTC | CSVRQLLSYNEQFF
NA | TRBJ2-7 | NA | TRBV4-3 | TGCGCCAGCAGCCGCCGGACTGGGCCTACCTACGAGCAGTACTTC | CASSRRTGPTYEQYF
many | TRBJ2-7 | NA | TRBV29-1 | TGCAGCGTCGTACGAGGGGGGTCCTACGAGCAGTACTTC | CSVVRGGSYEQYF
few | TRBJ1-2 | NA | TRBV20-1 | TGCAGTGCTACCCCGGACAGTGACTATGGCTACACCTTC | CSATPDSDYGYTF
NA | TRBJ2-5 | TRBD1 | TRBV7-9 | TGTGCCAGCAGCTTAGGCCGGACAGGGAGAGAGACCCAGTACTTC | CASSLGRTGRETQYF
few | TRBJ2-1 | NA | TRBV9 | TGTGCCAGCAGCGACCTGGGGGTACAGAATGAGCAGTTCTTC | CASSDLGVQNEQFF
few | TRBJ1-5 | NA | TRBV5-1 | TGCGCCAGCAGTCGCGGCAGTGATCAGCCCCAGCATTTT | CASSRGSDQPQHF
NA | TRBJ2-1 | NA | TRBV7-2 | TGTGCCAGCAGCTCCCCCCCCGGGGTAGCCTACAATGAGCAGTTCTTC | CASSSPPGVAYNEQFF
few | TRBJ2-1 | NA | TRBV5-1 | TGCGCCAGCAGCCACCCGATCGGGAATGAGCAGTTCTTC | CASSHPIGNEQFF
NA | TRBJ2-1 | TRBD1 | TRBV27 | TGTGCCAGCAGCCCCTCCGGGACAGTGAGCAATGAGCAGTTCTTC | CASSPSGTVSNEQFF
NA | TRBJ1-2 | NA | TRBV27 | TGTGCCAGCAGTTTACTACTGTCGGGGGGGACTAACTATGGCTACACCTTC | CASSLLLSGGTNYGYTF
NA | TRBJ2-3 | NA | TRBV4-1 | TGCGCCAGCAGCCAAACCGGACAAGCAGATACGCAGTATTTT | CASSQTGQADTQYF
NA | TRBJ2-1 | TRBD2 | TRBV20-1 | TGCAGTGTATTCGGAACTAGCGGTCGGAATGAGCAGTTCTTC | CSVFGTSGRNEQFF
NA | TRBJ2-1 | TRBD2 | TRBV5-1 | TGCGCCAGCAGCTTGGCGGCGGGGGTGCACTACAATGAGCAGTTCTTC | CASSLAAGVHYNEQFF
NA | TRBJ1-4 | NA | TRBV20-1 | TGCAGTGCCACCGATGGGGTATCTAATGAAAAACTGTTTTTT | CSATDGVSNEKLFF
few | TRBJ2-1 | TRBD2 | TRBV4-2 | TGTGCCAGCAGCCAAAAACGGGGGGGCAATGAGCAGTTCTTC | CASSQKRGGNEQFF
NA | TRBJ1-1 | NA | TRBV5-1 | TGCGCCAGCACTTCCCCGGGCAACACTGAAGCTTTCTTT | CASTSPGNTEAFF
NA | TRBJ2-5 | TRBD2 | TRBV25-1 | TGTGCCAGCAGTGAGGGGCTAGCGGGAATCGAGACCCAGTACTTC | CASSEGLAGIETQYF
few | TRBJ2-7 | TRBD2 | TRBV4-3 | TGCGCCAGCAGCCAAGACCCTAGCGGGAGGTTCTACGAGCAGTACTTC | CASSQDPSGRFYEQYF
NA | TRBJ2-5 | NA | TRBV28 | TGTGCCAGCAGCGGTCAGCCCAATTGGGAGACCCAGTACTTC | CASSGQPNWETQYF
NA | TRBJ1-2 | TRBD1 | TRBV15 | TGTGCCACCAGCAGATATCCGGGACAGGGGGGGAGCTATGGCTACACCTTC | CATSRYPGQGGSYGYTF
few | TRBJ2-1 | NA | TRBV7-2 | TGTGCCAGCAGCTTAGCAGTAAGTCCTAAGCAGTTCTTC | CASSLAVSPKQFF
few | TRBJ2-7 | TRBD1 | TRBV14 | TGTGCCAGCAGCCAAGAACGGAAGGGGGCCCACGAGCAGTACTTC | CASSQERKGAHEQYF
few | TRBJ2-7 | TRBD1 | TRBV6-1 | TGTGCCAGCAGTGAAGTGAGGGACAGCAGAGAGCAGTACTTC | CASSEVRDSREQYF
NA | TRBJ2-5 | TRBD1 | TRBV29-1 | TGCAGCGCCGGTGGGGACAGGGGGCGAGGTGAGCAGTACTTC | CSAGGDRGRGEQYF
NA | TRBJ2-3 | NA | TRBV7-2 | TGTGCCAGCAGCAAACCGGGACTCAAAGATACGCAGTATTTT | CASSKPGLKDTQYF
NA | TRBJ1-1 | NA | TRBV6-5 | TGTGCCAGCAGTTACTCGGGGGGTTGGAACACTGAAGCTTTCTTT | CASSYSGGWNTEAFF
NA | TRBJ2-5 | TRBD2 | TRBV3-1 | TGTGCCAGCAGCCTGGGACTACCCATCCCAGAGACCCAGTACTTC | CASSLGLPIPETQYF
many | TRBJ2-7 | TRBD1 | TRBV29-1 | TGCAGCGCGGGACAGGGTTTGGACGAGCAGTACTTC | CSAGQGLDEQYF
few | TRBJ2-4 | TRBD2 | TRBV20-1 | TGCAGTGCTAGAGATTATATGGGGCTGGAGCGGGAGACGTACATTCAGTACTTC | CSARDYMGLERETYIQYF
many | TRBJ2-1 | NA | TRBV5-6 | TGTGCCAGCAGCTGGGACACGCGGGCCTACAATGAGCAGTTCTTC | CASSWDTRAYNEQFF
few | TRBJ2-1 | NA | TRBV11-2 | TGTGCCAGCAGCTTAGGGAGCAGGGTTGGTTACAATGAGCAGTTCTTC | CASSLGSRVGYNEQFF
few | TRBJ1-2 | NA | TRBV3-1 | TGTGCCAGCAGCCAGAAAGACAGGGGCTACACCTTC | CASSQKDRGYTF
many | TRBJ2-1 | NA | TRBV6-5 | TGTGCCAGCAGTTACTCCTCGGGATCCTCCTACAATGAGCAGTTCTTC | CASSYSSGSSYNEQFF
few | TRBJ2-6 | NA | TRBV20-1 | TGCAGTGCTAGAGTGGAGACAAGCTCTGGGGCCAACGTCCTGACTTTC | CSARVETSSGANVLTF
NA | TRBJ2-1 | NA | TRBV29-1 | TGCAGCGCCAGACCTGTAAGCGGATTCAAAGCCTACAATGAGCAGTTCTTC | CSARPVSGFKAYNEQFF
few | TRBJ2-7 | NA | TRBV28 | TGTGCCACCAGGGAGTTTGGGGAGCAGTACTTC | CATREFGEQYF
NA | TRBJ2-3 | TRBD2 | TRBV27 | TGTGCCAGCAGCCTTAGCGGAGCCGGGGGGTTGGATACGCAGTATTTT | CASSLSGAGGLDTQYF
many | TRBJ2-1 | TRBD2 | TRBV6-2/TRBV6-3 | TGTGCCAGCAGCCCTAGCGGGGGGATCAACAATGAGCAGTTCTTC | CASSPSGGINNEQFF
few | TRBJ1-4 | TRBD1 | TRBV7-9 | TGTGCCAGCAGCTTATCACTGACAGGGCCCAATGAAAAACTGTTTTTT | CASSLSLTGPNEKLFF
NA | TRBJ2-1 | NA | TRBV20-1 | TGCAGTGCTAGGGGGAGGGGGATTGAGAGGAATGAGCAGTTCTTC | CSARGRGIERNEQFF
few | TRBJ2-1 | NA | TRBV4-1 | TGCGCCAGCAGCCCCGAAGGGGGTAGGCGGTACAATGAGCAGTTCTTC | CASSPEGGRRYNEQFF